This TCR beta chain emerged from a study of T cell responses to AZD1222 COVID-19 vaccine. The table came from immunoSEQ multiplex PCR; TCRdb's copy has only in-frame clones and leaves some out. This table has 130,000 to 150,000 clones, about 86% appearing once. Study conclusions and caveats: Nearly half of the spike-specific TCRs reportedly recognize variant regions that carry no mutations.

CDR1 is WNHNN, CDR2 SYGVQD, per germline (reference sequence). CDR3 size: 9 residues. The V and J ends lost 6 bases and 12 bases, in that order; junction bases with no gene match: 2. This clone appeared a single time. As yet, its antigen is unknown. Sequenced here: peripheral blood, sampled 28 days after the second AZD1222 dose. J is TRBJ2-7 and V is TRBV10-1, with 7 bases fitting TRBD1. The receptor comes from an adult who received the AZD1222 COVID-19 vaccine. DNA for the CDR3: TGCGCCAGCAGCAGGGACAGGTACTTC. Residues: CASSRDRYF.